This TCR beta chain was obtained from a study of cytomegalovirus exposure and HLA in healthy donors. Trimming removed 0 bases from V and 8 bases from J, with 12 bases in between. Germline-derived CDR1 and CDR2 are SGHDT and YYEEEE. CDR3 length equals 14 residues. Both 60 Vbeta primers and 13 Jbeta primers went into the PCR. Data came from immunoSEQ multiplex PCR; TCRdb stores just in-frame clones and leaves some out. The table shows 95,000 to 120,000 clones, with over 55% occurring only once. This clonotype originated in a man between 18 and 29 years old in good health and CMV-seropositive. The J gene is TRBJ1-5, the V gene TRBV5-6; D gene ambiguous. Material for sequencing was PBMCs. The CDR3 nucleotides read TGTGCCAGCAGCTTGGTTGGTAGTGTGGAGCCCCAGCATTTT. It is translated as CASSLVGSVEPQHF.